The present entry profiles one TCR beta chain with its context. What it binds is not known. The data derive from a study of CD8 T cells in ankylosing spondylitis. TCRdb processed the 5' RACE reads anew with MiXCR; each CDR3 protein has one entry. The sample holds about 420,000 distinct CDR3 sequences, around 22% seen once. Study results and caveats: Reactive arthritis synovial fluid and blood previously showed some of these motif variants. It was reported that disease-linked clones were significantly enriched in matched ankylosing spondylitis synovial fluid. Seemingly distinctive of ankylosing spondylitis blood was a TCR beta motif formed by eight highly homologous variants.

The junction had 9 bases not matched to a gene; V was cut back by 2 bases and J by 9 bases. The CDR3 runs to 15 residues. Per germline, CDR1 MNHEY and CDR2 SVGAGI. This TCR came from a male donor with ankylosing spondylitis. The chain carries TRBV6-5 and TRBJ2-1, with TRBD2 matching over 8 bases. The sample consisted of blood, either unsorted or a sorted T cell fraction (not recorded which). CDR3 coding DNA: TGTGCCAGCAGTTACCCCGCTAGTCGGGGGGGTGAGCAGTTCTTC. This encodes CASSYPASRGGEQFF.